One T cell receptor beta chain is described in this entry. Its matching antigen is unknown. This same CDR3 is encoded by further DNA sequences in the sample. The data are from a study of shared clonotypes between healthy human individuals. Study summary: Serving as donors were two women and a few men, whose ages spanned 18 to 49. Each donor's CD8 memory used one plate, CD8 naive two, each CD4 subset three.

TCRdb's table, derived via immunoSEQ multiplex PCR, lists solely in-frame clones and lacks some. The sample yields approximately 700,000 clones, 73% seen once. Whole-study findings and limits: Donors were few, which limited the genetic and exposure-history diversity represented.

The V end was cut by 0 bases, the J end by 1 base, with 8 bases between. The CDR3 length is 14 residues. Germline lookup yields CDR1 SGDLS and CDR2 YYNGEE. Sequenced: memory CD4+ T cells sorted from blood. Subset noted: CD45RA-negative fraction. This clonotype originated in a woman in her thirties in good health. This chain connects TRBV9 to TRBJ2-7; D is unresolved. The CDR3 sequence: CASSVGVSSYEQYF. CDR3 coding DNA: TGTGCCAGCAGCGTAGGTGTTTCGTCCTACGAGCAGTACTTC.